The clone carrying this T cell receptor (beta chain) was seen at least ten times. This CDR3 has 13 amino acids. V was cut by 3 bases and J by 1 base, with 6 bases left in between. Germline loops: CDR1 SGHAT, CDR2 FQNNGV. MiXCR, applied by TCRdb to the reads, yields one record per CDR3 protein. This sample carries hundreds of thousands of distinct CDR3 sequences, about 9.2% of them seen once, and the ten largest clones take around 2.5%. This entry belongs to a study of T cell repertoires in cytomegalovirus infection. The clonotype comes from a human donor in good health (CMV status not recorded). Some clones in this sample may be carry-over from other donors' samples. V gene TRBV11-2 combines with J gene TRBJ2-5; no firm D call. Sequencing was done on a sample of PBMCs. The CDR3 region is CASSFGFQETQYF. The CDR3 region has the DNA TGTGCCAGCAGCTTTGGCTTCCAAGAGACCCAGTACTTC.